This T cell receptor (beta chain) comes out of a study of blood T cell repertoires in COVID-19. Study as a whole: The United States, Italy and Spain provided the acute and convalescent COVID-19 samples. Sources were T cells, B-cell-depleted T cells, or PBMCs; the material itself was cDNA or gDNA.

The CDR3 sequence is 14 residues long. Germline V CDR1 and CDR2: SGHDN, FVKESK. V lost 3 bases and J lost 5, with 13 bases in between. As originally analysed: Cell counts per sample came from amplifying reference gene primers. Here immunoSEQ multiplex PCR was the method, and the copy in TCRdb shows in-frame clones only, minus some. The DNA was the basis for D and trimming; V, J and clone size are from that table. The data hold 110,000 or so clones, with approximately 90% observed a single time. The sample taken for sequencing was peripheral blood. This sequence originates from a woman between 65 and 79 years old who had recovered from COVID-19. The chain has TRBV14 and TRBJ2-5; perhaps TRBD1 as D (7 bases). Written as DNA, the CDR3 is TGTGCCAGCAGCCAGACCCCAGGGGGGGAGACCCAGTACTTC. Residues: CASSQTPGGETQYF. The variable domain in full, with the rest retrieved from reference TRBV14 and TRBJ2-5, is EAGVTQFPSHSVIEKGQTVTLRCDPISGHDNLYWYRRVMGKEIKFLLHFVKESKQDESGMPNNRFLAERTGGTYSTLKVQPAELEDSGVYFCASSQTPGGETQYFGPGTRLLVL.